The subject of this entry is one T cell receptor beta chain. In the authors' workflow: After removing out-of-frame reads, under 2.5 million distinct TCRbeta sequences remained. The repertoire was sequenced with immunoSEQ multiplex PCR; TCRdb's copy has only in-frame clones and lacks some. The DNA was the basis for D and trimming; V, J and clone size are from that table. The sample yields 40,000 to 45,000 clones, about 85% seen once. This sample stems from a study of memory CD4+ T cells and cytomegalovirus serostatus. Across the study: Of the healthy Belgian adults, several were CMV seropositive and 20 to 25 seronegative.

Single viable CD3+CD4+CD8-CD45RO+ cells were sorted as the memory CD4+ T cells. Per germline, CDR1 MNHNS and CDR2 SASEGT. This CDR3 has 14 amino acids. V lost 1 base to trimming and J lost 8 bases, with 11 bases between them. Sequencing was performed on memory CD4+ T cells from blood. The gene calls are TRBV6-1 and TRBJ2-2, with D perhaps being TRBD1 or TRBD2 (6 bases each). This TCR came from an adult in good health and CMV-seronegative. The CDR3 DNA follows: TGTGCCAGCAGTGAAGTGAGGGGGGAAGGGGAGCTGTTTTTT. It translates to CASSEVRGEGELFF.